These 19 T cell receptor beta chains were all obtained from the same sample, sequenced in a study of OX40 agonist ivuxolimab in advanced cancers. Method: immunoSEQ multiplex PCR; TCRdb's copy keeps in-frame clones and lacks some. The top ten clones hold 0.2% to 0.3% of a sample with 95,000 to 100,000 clones, just under 95% of them seen once. The source was CD4+ or CD8+ T cells sorted from blood, collected in a trial of the OX40 agonist ivuxolimab. These receptors were obtained from an adult with an advanced solid tumor such as melanoma, head and neck, liver or kidney cancer.

The rearrangement links TRBV10-1 to TRBJ1-1; D is uncertain. Per the germline V gene, CDR1 is WNHNN and CDR2 is SYGVQD (reference sequence). The CDR3 is 12 residues long. The V end lost 6 bases, the J end lost 1 base, and 6 bases lay between the germline ends. For the CDR3, the DNA is TGCGCCAGCAGAAGACAGAACACTGAAGCTTTCTTT. Its translation: CASRRQNTEAFF.

This chain joins TRBV6-5 and TRBJ2-7; D is possibly TRBD1 (6 bases). The CDR3 has 15 residues. Germline CDR1 MNHEY, CDR2 SVGAGI. Trimming shortened V by 0 bases and J by 3 bases, and 12 bases separated the two germline ends. Here the CDR3 reads CASSYSGAGNYEQYF. DNA for the CDR3: TGTGCCAGCAGTTACTCGGGGGCGGGCAACTACGAGCAGTACTTC.

The V call is TRBV2, the J call TRBJ1-2; weak D call: TRBD1 (5 bases). V lost 1 base and J 5 bases, leaving 8 bases between the germline ends. Germline CDR1 and CDR2: SNHLY and FYNNEI. CDR3 length equals 13 residues. CDR3 region: CASSEGGLYGYTF. The CDR3 region has the DNA TGTGCCAGCAGTGAAGGGGGACTTTATGGCTACACCTTC. Together with reference TRBV2 and TRBJ1-2, the CDR3 gives the full variable domain: EPEVTQTPSHQVTQMGQEVILRCVPISNHLYFYWYRQILGQKVEFLVSFYNNEISEKSEIFDDQFSVERPDGSNFTLKIRSTKLEDSAMYFCASSEGGLYGYTFGSGTRLTVV.

The chain has TRBV30 and TRBJ1-4; weak D call: TRBD1 (6 bases). Germline CDR1 reads GTSNPN; CDR2 reads SVGIG (reference sequence). V lost 3 bases to trimming and J lost 7 bases, with 12 bases between them. The CDR3 is made up of 13 amino acids. Here the CDR3 reads CAWSSRTVEKLFF. The CDR3 nucleotides are TGTGCCTGGAGCTCCAGGACAGTTGAAAAACTGTTTTTT.

The genes are TRBV28 and TRBJ1-5; D unclear. V was shortened by 7 bases and J by 3 bases, with 16 bases between the two germline ends. This CDR3 is 15 amino acids long. In germline, CDR1 is MDHEN, CDR2 SYDVKM. CDR3 coding DNA: TGTGCCAGCACCCCCTCGGCCGGACTCAATCAGCCCCAGCATTTT. As protein: CASTPSAGLNQPQHF.

This chain connects TRBV5-1 to TRBJ1-6; D possibly corresponds to TRBD1 (5 bases). V gave up 4 bases and J gave up 7 bases, with 15 bases separating them. The V gene's germline CDR1 is SGHRS and CDR2 YFSETQ. There are 15 residues in the CDR3. The CDR3 region has the DNA TGCGCCAGCAGCGCCCCGGGACGCGAGAATTCACCCCTCCACTTT. Its translation: CASSAPGRENSPLHF.

This chain joins TRBV5-1 and TRBJ2-5, with no clear D. The CDR3 is made up of 11 amino acids. The V end was cut by 0 bases, the J end by 8 bases, with 5 bases between. In germline, CDR1 is SGHRS, CDR2 YFSETQ. The CDR3 is CASSLVDTQYF. In nucleotides, the CDR3 is TGCGCCAGCAGCTTGGTGGATACCCAGTACTTC.

The rearrangement links TRBV4-3 to TRBJ1-2, with TRBD1 as a possible D gene (6 bases). Trimming removed 1 base at V and 2 bases at J, with 11 bases between. CDR3 size: 15 residues. The V gene's germline CDR1 is LGHNA and CDR2 YSLEER. The chain's CDR3 is CASSQGRTANYGYTF. The CDR3 DNA sequence: TGCGCCAGCAGCCAAGGGCGGACAGCAAACTATGGCTACACCTTC.

This sequence joins TRBV12-5 and TRBJ2-2; TRBD2 agrees at 13 bases. Trimming removed 6 bases from V and 6 bases from J; junction bases left unmatched: 13. In germline, CDR1 is LGHNT, CDR2 FRNRAP. CDR3 length: 18 residues. In nucleotides, the CDR3 is TGTGCTAGTGGAAATATGGGACTAGCGGGAAAACGGGCCGGGGAGCTGTTTTTT. Residues: CASGNMGLAGKRAGELFF.

The chain is built from TRBV10-1 and TRBJ2-7; D not certain. The CDR3 loop spans 14 amino acids. Germline values: CDR1 WNHNN, CDR2 SYGVQD (reference sequence). Trimming took 1 base from V and 6 from J, leaving 13 bases between them. The CDR3 loop reads CASSECQSVREQYV. CDR3 nucleotide sequence: TGCGCCAGCAGTGAGTGTCAGTCGGTCCGCGAGCAGTACGTC.

This clone was found once. The chain has TRBV10-3 and TRBJ2-1; D gene uncertain. Germline assignment: CDR1 ENHRY and CDR2 SYGVKD. The length of the CDR3 is 16 residues. V was trimmed by 0 bases and J by 2 bases, leaving 11 bases between them. Written as DNA, the CDR3 is TGTGCCATCAGTGAGTCTGTCATTGTACCCTACAATGAGCAGTTCTTC. Translation gives CAISESVIVPYNEQFF.

The rearrangement joins TRBV7-3 to TRBJ2-2; D is possibly TRBD1 or TRBD2 (5 bases each). CDR1 SGHTA and CDR2 FQGTGA come from the germline V gene. The CDR3 runs 17 residues. The V end was cut by 5 bases, the J end by 6 bases, with 22 bases between. DNA of the CDR3: TGTGCCAGCAGCCCAACGGCCCGAGCAGGGACCCCCGGGGAGCTGTTTTTT. This sequence encodes CASSPTARAGTPGELFF.

V usage is TRBV7-2 and J usage is TRBJ2-5; D is unclear. The ends were cut back, 1 base at V and 5 bases at J, with 5 bases in the middle. Germline-derived CDR1 and CDR2 are SGHTA and FQGNSA. CDR3 length equals 12 residues. The CDR3 bases are TGTGCCAGCAGCTTAGTTCGTGAGACCCAGTACTTC. It encodes CASSLVRETQYF.

The chain joins TRBV19 to TRBJ2-7; D assignment may be TRBD1 or TRBD2 (5 bases each). The CDR3 is 13 amino acids. Trimming stripped 1 base from V and 5 bases from J, with 9 bases between. Germline V gives CDR1 LNHDA, CDR2 SQIVND (reference sequence). The CDR3: CASSIVRGDEQYF. The CDR3 region has the DNA TGTGCCAGTAGTATAGTGAGGGGTGACGAGCAGTACTTC.

The chain uses TRBV19 and TRBJ2-1; perhaps TRBD1 as D (5 bases). V lost 3 bases and J 4 bases, leaving 13 bases between the germline ends. The V gene's germline CDR1 is LNHDA and CDR2 SQIVND (reference sequence). The CDR3 extends over 15 amino acids. CDR3 region: CASSISRVFYNEQFF. CDR3 coding DNA: TGTGCCAGTAGTATTTCCAGGGTATTTTACAATGAGCAGTTCTTC.

The chain has TRBV6-1 and TRBJ1-5, with a tentative D call TRBD1 (5 bases). Germline lookup yields CDR1 MNHNS and CDR2 SASEGT. There are 14 residues in the CDR3. Deletions cut 4 bases from V and 3 bases from J, with 10 bases between. This chain's CDR3 is CASSGGPSNQPQHF. CDR3 coding DNA: TGTGCCAGCAGTGGGGGACCGTCCAATCAGCCCCAGCATTTT.

The chain carries TRBV2 and TRBJ1-3; no clear D. The CDR3 consists of 13 residues. Germline V gene lookup returns CDR1 SNHLY and CDR2 FYNNEI. Trimming removed 4 bases at V and 1 base at J, with 5 bases between. CDR3 in DNA: TGTGCCAGCAGTGCCAGGTCTGGAAACACCATATATTTT. Amino acid sequence: CASSARSGNTIYF.

CDR3 DNA sequence: TGTGCCAGCAGCTTAGGGGTATCACCCCTCCACTTT. Translating it yields CASSLGVSPLHF. The chain recombines TRBV7-9 with TRBJ1-6, with D hard to call. V dropped 1 base and J dropped 10 bases, with 5 bases sitting between them. The CDR3 length is 12 residues. Per the germline V gene, CDR1 is SEHNR and CDR2 is FQNEAQ (reference sequence).

This rearrangement joins TRBV15 to TRBJ2-1, with D perhaps assigned TRBD1 or TRBD2 (5 bases each). The V gene lost 3 bases and the J gene lost 6 bases, with 15 bases spanning the gap. CDR1 is LNHNV, CDR2 YYDKDF, per germline (reference sequence). The CDR3 spans 15 residues. The CDR3 bases are TGTGCCACCAGCAGCCGGGACCATCGGGGCAATGAGCAGTTCTTC. Residues: CATSSRDHRGNEQFF.